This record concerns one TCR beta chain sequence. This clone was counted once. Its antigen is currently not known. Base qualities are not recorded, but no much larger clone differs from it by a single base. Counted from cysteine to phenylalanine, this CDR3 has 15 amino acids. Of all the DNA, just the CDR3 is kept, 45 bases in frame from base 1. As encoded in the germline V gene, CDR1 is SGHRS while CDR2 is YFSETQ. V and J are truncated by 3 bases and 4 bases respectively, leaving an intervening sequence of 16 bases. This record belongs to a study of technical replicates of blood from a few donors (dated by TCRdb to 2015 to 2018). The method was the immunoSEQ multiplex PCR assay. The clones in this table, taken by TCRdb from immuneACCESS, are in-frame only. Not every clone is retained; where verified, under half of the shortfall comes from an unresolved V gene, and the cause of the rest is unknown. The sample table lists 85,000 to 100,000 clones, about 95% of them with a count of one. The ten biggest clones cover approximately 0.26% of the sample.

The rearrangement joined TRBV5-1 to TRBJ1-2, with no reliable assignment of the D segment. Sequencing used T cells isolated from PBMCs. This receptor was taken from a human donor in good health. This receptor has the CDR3 CASSYGAAIRYGYTF. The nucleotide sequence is TGCGCCAGCAGCTATGGAGCTGCTATACGCTATGGCTACACCTTC. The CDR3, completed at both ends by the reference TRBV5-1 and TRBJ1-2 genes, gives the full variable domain KAGVTQTPRYLIKTRGQQVTLSCSPISGHRSVSWYQQTPGQGLQFLFEYFSETQRNKGNFPGRFSGRQFSNSRSEMNVSTLELGDSALYLCASSYGAAIRYGYTFGSGTRLTVV.